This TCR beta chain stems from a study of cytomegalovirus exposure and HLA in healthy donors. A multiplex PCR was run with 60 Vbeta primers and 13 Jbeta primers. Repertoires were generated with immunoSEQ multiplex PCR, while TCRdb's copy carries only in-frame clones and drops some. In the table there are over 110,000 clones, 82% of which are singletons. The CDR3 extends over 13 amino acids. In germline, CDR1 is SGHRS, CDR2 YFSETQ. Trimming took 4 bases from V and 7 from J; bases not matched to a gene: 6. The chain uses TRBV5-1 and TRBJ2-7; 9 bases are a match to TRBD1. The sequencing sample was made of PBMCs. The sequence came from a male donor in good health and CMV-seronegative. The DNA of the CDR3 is TGCGCCAGCAGCGGGACAGGGTCTAGTGAGCAGTACTTC. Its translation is CASSGTGSSEQYF.